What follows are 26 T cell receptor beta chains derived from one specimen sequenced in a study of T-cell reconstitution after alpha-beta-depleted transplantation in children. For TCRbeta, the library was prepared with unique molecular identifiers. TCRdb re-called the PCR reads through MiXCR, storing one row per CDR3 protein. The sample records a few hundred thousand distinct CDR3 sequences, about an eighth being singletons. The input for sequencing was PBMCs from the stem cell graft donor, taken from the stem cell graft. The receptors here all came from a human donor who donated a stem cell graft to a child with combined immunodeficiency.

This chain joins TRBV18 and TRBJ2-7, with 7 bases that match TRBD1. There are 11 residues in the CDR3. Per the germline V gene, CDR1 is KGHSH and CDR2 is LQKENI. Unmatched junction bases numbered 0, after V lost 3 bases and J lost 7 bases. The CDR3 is CASSPDREQYF. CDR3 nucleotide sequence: TGTGCCAGCTCACCGGACAGGGAGCAGTACTTC.

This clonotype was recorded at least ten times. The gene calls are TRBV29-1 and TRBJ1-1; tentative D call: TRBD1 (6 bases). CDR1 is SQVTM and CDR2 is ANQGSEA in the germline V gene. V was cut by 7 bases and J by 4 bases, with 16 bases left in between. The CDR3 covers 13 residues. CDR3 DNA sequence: TGCAGCGCGGCAGGGGAGGGGAGCACTGAAGCTTTCTTT. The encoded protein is CSAAGEGSTEAFF.

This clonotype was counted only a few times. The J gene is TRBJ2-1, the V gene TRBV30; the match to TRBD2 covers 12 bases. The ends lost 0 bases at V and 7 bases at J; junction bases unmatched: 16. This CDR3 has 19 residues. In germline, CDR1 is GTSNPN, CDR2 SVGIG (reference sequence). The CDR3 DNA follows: TGTGCCTGGAGTGTACGAGAGGGTCTAGCGGGAGGGATGGGTAATGAGCAGTTCTTC. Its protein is CAWSVREGLAGGMGNEQFF.

Here the CDR3 reads CASSEGQGLKQFF. DNA of the CDR3: TGTGCCAGCAGTGAGGGGCAGGGTTTAAAGCAGTTCTTC. The chain employs TRBV2 and TRBJ2-1, with D tentatively TRBD1 (5 bases). Per the germline V gene, CDR1 is SNHLY and CDR2 is FYNNEI. Trimming took off 3 bases at V and 11 bases at J, with 14 bases between the two ends. The CDR3 consists of 13 residues.

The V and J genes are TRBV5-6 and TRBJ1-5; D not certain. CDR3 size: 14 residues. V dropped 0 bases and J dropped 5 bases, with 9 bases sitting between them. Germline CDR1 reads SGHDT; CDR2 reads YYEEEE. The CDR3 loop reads CASSLVGEHQPQHF. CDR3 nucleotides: TGTGCCAGCAGCTTGGTTGGCGAACATCAGCCCCAGCATTTT.

CDR3 coding DNA: TGCAGTGCTAGACCTTTGGGACAGGGGAAAATCTACGAGCAGTACTTC. This sequence encodes CSARPLGQGKIYEQYF. The genes are TRBV20-1 and TRBJ2-7; 10 nucleotides match TRBD1. V was clipped by 2 bases and J by 3 bases; unmatched bases: 10. The CDR3 is 16 amino acids. Germline assignment: CDR1 DFQATT and CDR2 SNEGSKA (reference sequence).

CDR3 sequence (DNA): TGTGCCAGCAGCTTGGCGGTTTCGAACACCGGGGAGCTGTTTTTT. This translates into CASSLAVSNTGELFF. J is TRBJ2-2 and V is TRBV5-6; D not certain. CDR1 is SGHDT, CDR2 YYEEEE, per germline. Trimming pared 0 bases from V and 0 bases from J, leaving 6 bases between. The CDR3 runs to 15 residues.

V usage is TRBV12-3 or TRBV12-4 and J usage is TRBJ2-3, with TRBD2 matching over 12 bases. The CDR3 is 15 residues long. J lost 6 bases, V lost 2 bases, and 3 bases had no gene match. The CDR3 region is CASSLWLAGGDTQYF. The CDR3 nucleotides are TGTGCCAGCAGTTTATGGCTAGCGGGAGGGGATACGCAGTATTTT.

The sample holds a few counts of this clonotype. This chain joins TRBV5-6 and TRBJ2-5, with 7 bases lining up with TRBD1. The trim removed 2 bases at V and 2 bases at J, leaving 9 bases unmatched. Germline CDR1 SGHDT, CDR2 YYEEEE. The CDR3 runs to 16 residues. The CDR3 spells CASSFLTGTRQETQYF. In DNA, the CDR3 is TGTGCCAGCAGCTTTTTGACAGGGACCCGGCAAGAGACCCAGTACTTC.

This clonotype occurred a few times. The CDR3 bases are TGTGCCAGCAGCTCGAACGGGGGTAGGGGAGCTTTCTTT. The encoded protein is CASSSNGGRGAFF. The rearrangement joins TRBV7-9 to TRBJ1-1; a weak D match, TRBD1 (5 bases). V was trimmed by 4 bases and J by 10 bases, leaving 16 bases between them. The CDR3 covers 13 residues. CDR1 and CDR2 (germline): SEHNR, FQNEAQ (reference sequence).

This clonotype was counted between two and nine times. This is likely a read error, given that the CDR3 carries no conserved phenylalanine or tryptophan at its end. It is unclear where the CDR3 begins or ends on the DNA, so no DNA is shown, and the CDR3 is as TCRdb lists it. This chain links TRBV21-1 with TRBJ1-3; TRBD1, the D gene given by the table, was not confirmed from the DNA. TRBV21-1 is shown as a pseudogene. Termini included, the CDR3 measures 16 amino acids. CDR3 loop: CASSNRDRSSGNTIYS.

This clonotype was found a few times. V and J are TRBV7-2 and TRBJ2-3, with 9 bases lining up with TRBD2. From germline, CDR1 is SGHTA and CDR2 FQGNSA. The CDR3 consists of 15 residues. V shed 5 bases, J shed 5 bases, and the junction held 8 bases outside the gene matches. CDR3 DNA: TGTGCCAGCAGCCCGACTAGCGGCCGTGGAGATACGCAGTATTTT. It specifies CASSPTSGRGDTQYF. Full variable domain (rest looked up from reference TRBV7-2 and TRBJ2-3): GAGVSQSPSNKVTEKGKDVELRCDPISGHTALYWYRQSLGQGLEFLIYFQGNSAPDKSGLPSDRFSAERTGGSVSTLTIQRTQQEDSAVYLCASSPTSGRGDTQYFGPGTRLTVL.

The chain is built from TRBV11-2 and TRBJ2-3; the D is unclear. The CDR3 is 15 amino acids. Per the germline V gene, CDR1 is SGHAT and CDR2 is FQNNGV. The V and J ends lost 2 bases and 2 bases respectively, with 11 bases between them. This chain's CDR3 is CASSLFPKFTDTQYF. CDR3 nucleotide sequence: TGTGCCAGCAGCTTATTCCCGAAGTTCACAGATACGCAGTATTTT.

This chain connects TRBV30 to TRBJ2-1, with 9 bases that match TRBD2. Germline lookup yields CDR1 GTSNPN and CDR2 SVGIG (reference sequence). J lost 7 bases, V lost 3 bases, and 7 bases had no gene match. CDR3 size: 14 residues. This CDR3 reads CAWRVAGAGNEQFF. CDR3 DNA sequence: TGTGCCTGGAGGGTAGCGGGAGCGGGGAATGAGCAGTTCTTC.

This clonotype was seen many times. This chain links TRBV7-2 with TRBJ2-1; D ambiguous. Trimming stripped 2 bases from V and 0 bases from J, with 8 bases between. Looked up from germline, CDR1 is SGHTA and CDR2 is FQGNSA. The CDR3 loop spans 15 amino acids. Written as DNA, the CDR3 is TGTGCCAGCAGCTTAAGGGCTGACTCCTACAATGAGCAGTTCTTC. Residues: CASSLRADSYNEQFF.

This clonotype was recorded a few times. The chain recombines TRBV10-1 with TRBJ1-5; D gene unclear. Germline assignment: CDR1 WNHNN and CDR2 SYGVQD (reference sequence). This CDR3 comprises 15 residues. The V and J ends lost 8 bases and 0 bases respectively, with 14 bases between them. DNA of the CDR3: TGCGCCAGCCTCCTCGAGGTTGATAGCAATCAGCCCCAGCATTTT. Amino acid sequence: CASLLEVDSNQPQHF.

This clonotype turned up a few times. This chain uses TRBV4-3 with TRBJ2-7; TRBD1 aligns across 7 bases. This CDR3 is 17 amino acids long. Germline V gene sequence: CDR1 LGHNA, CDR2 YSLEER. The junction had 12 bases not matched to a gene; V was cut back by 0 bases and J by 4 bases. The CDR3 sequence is CASSQDRVAGGSYEQYF. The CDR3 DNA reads TGCGCCAGCAGCCAAGATCGGGTGGCAGGGGGTAGTTACGAGCAGTACTTC.

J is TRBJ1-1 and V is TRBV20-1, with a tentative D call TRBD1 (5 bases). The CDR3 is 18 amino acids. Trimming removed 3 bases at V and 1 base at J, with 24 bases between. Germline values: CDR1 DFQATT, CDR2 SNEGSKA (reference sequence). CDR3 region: CSARIGVTIDRQNTEAFF. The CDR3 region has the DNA TGCAGTGCTAGGATTGGGGTTACTATCGACAGACAGAACACTGAAGCTTTCTTT.

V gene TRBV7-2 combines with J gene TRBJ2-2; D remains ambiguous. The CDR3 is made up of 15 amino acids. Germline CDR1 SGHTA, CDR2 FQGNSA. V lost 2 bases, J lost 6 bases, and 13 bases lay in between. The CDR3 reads CASSLTPARPGELFF. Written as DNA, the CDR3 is TGTGCCAGCAGCTTAACACCTGCGAGACCCGGGGAGCTGTTTTTT.

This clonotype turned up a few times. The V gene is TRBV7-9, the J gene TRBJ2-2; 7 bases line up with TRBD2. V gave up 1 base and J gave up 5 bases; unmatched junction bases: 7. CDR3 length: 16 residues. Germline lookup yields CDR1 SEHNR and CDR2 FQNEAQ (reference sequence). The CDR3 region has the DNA TGTGCCAGCAGCTTAGGCGGGAGCATGATTACCGGGGAGCTGTTTTTT. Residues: CASSLGGSMITGELFF. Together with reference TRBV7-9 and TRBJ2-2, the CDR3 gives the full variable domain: DTGVSQNPRHKITKRGQNVTFRCDPISEHNRLYWYRQTLGQGPEFLTYFQNEAQLEKSRLLSDRFSAERPKGSFSTLEIQRTEQGDSAMYLCASSLGGSMITGELFFGEGSRLTVL.

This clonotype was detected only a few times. The CDR3 region has the DNA TGCGCCAGCAGCCTCCGCATCGGACAGGGACACACAGATACGCAGTATTTT. Its protein is CASSLRIGQGHTDTQYF. V usage is TRBV5-1 and J usage is TRBJ2-3; TRBD1 matches at 8 bases. CDR1 and CDR2 (germline): SGHRS, YFSETQ. The CDR3 runs 17 residues. V lost 4 bases, J lost 2 bases, and 12 bases stayed unmatched.

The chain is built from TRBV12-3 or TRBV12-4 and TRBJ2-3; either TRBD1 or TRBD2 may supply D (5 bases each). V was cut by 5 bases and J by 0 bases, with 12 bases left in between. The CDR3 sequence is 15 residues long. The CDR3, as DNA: TGTGCCAGCAGTCTCAGGGACGGCAGCACAGATACGCAGTATTTT. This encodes CASSLRDGSTDTQYF.

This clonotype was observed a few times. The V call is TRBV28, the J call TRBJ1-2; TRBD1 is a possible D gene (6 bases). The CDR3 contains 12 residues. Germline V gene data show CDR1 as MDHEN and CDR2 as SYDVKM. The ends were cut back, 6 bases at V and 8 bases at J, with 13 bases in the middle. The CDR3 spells CASSTQGEGYTF. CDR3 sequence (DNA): TGTGCCAGCAGCACACAGGGAGAAGGCTACACCTTC.

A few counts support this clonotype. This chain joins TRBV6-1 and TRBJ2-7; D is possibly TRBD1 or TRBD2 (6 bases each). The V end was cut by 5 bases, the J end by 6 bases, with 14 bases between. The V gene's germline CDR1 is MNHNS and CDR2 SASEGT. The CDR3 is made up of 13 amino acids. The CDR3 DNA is TGTGCCAGCAGTCGCCAAGGGGGGTTCGAGCAGTACTTC. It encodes CASSRQGGFEQYF.

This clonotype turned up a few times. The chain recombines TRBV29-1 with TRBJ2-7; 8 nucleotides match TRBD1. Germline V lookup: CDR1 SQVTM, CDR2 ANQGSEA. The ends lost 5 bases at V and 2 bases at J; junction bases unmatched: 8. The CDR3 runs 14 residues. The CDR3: CSVISTGAAYEQYF. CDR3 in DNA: TGCAGCGTTATTTCGACAGGGGCTGCCTACGAGCAGTACTTC.

In DNA, the CDR3 is TGTGCCAGCTATCTCCTGAGGGCCCTTGCCCGTCGCCGTCGTTGCTCCTACGAGCAGTACTTC. It specifies CASYLLRALARRRRCSYEQYF. The chain uses TRBV6-4 and TRBJ2-7, with D perhaps matching TRBD2 (5 bases). The CDR3 extends over 21 amino acids. With 8 bases removed from V and 0 bases from J, the gap between germline ends came to 35 bases. Germline values: CDR1 MRHNA, CDR2 SNTAGT.